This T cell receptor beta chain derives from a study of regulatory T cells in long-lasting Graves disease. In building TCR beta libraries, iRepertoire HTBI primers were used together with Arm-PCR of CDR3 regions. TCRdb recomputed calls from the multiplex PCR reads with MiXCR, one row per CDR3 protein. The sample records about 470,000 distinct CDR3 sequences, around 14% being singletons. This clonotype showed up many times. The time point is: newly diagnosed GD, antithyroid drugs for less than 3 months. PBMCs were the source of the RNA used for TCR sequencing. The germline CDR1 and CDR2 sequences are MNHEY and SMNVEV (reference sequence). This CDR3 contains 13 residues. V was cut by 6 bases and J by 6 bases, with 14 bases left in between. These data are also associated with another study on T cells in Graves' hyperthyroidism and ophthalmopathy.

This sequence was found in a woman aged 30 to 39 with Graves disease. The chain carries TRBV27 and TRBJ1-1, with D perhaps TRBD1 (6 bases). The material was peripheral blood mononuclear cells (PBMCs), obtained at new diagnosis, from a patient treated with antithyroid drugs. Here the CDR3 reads CASSWGRGAEAFF. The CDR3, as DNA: TGTGCCAGCAGCTGGGGAAGGGGGGCTGAAGCTTTCTTT.